This T cell receptor (beta chain) was profiled in a study of blood T cell repertoires in COVID-19. Sequencing was performed with immunoSEQ multiplex PCR; in TCRdb, only in-frame clones are kept and a portion is missing. The table has about 440,000 clones, roughly 87% seen once. In germline, CDR1 is LGHDT, CDR2 YNNKEL (reference sequence). The V gene end was trimmed by 3 bases and the J gene end by 8 bases; junction bases not matched to a gene: 3. The CDR3 extends over 12 amino acids. The chain joins TRBV3-1 (or the pseudogene TRBV3-2) to TRBJ1-2; 7 nucleotides line up with TRBD1. Material: PBMCs or T cells enriched from blood (not recorded which). This receptor was identified in a woman younger than 30 with acute COVID-19. This CDR3 is CASSQGTAGYTF. The CDR3 DNA reads as TGTGCCAGCAGCCAGGGGACAGCCGGCTACACCTTC.